The clone carrying this TCR beta chain was detected many times. This CDR3 spans 19 amino acids. V shed 0 bases and J shed 2 bases, with 20 bases lying between them. This record belongs to a study of T-cell reconstitution after alpha-beta-depleted transplantation in children. Unique molecular identifiers were incorporated when the TCRbeta library was constructed. TCRdb ran MiXCR on the PCR reads and lists one entry per CDR3 protein. The sample consists of 600,000 to 700,000 distinct CDR3 sequences, about an eighth of them appearing once. The TCR comes from a girl aged 2 to 10 with congenital amegakaryocytic thrombocytopenia, due to receive a stem cell transplant. The chain has TRBV12-3 or TRBV12-4 and TRBJ2-1; D may correspond to TRBD1 or TRBD2 (6 bases each). The source was PBMCs, collected before TCRalphabeta/CD19-depleted stem cell transplant. The CDR3 DNA is TGTGCCAGCAGTTTAGCAGTTGACAGGCCTAGCGCGACCTACAATGAGCAGTTCTTC. Protein: CASSLAVDRPSATYNEQFF.